These 27 T cell receptor beta chains share one sample of origin, sequenced in a study of OX40 agonist ivuxolimab in advanced cancers. TCRdb's copy holds only in-frame clones and misses some; the assay was immunoSEQ multiplex PCR. The table includes tens of thousands of clones, approximately 90% detected once. The sample consisted of CD4+ or CD8+ T cells sorted from blood, taken in a trial of the OX40 agonist ivuxolimab. The receptors shown here come from an adult with an advanced solid tumor such as melanoma, head and neck, liver or kidney cancer.

This clone appeared once. The gene calls are TRBV18 and TRBJ2-7; possible D gene TRBD1, 6 bases. V lost 1 base and J lost 4, with 11 bases in between. This CDR3 contains 14 residues. CDR1 is KGHSH, CDR2 LQKENI, per germline. The CDR3 is CASSPLTGTYEQYF. CDR3 sequence (DNA): TGTGCCAGCTCACCACTTACAGGGACGTACGAGCAGTACTTC. Full variable domain (remainder filled in from reference TRBV18 and TRBJ2-7): NAGVMQNPRHLVRRRGQEARLRCSPMKGHSHVYWYRQLPEEGLKFMVYLQKENIIDESGMPKERFSAEFPKEGPSILRIQQVVRGDSAAYFCASSPLTGTYEQYFGPGTRLTVT.

The chain has TRBV5-1 and TRBJ2-3; maybe TRBD2 (5 bases). There are 14 residues in the CDR3. CDR1 is SGHRS and CDR2 is YFSETQ in the germline V gene. The germline V and J ends were trimmed by 0 bases and 2 bases, with 7 bases remaining between them. In nucleotides, the CDR3 is TGCGCCAGCAGCTTGGGGAGGTACACAGATACGCAGTATTTT. Translation: CASSLGRYTDTQYF.

The V and J genes are TRBV5-1 and TRBJ2-2, with 7 positions matching TRBD1. This CDR3 comprises 15 residues. V trimming: 4 bases; J trimming: 0 bases; junction bases outside the gene matches: 3. Germline CDR1 reads SGHRS; CDR2 reads YFSETQ. DNA for the CDR3: TGCGCCAGCAGCATCGGGACAGCGAACACCGGGGAGCTGTTTTTT. It yields the protein CASSIGTANTGELFF.

The chain recombines TRBV28 with TRBJ2-1; perhaps TRBD2 as D (5 bases). The CDR3 spans 15 residues. Trimming pared 3 bases from V and 8 bases from J, leaving 17 bases between. CDR1 and CDR2 (germline): MDHEN, SYDVKM. The CDR3 nucleotides read TGTGCCAGCAGTTTCTTAGCAACAGAGGGTCATGAGCAGTTCTTC. Its translation is CASSFLATEGHEQFF.

The rearrangement joins TRBV7-2 to TRBJ2-3, with 12 bases matching TRBD1. V lost 5 bases and J lost 3; bases outside the gene matches: 3. Germline assignment: CDR1 SGHTA and CDR2 FQGNSA. This CDR3 has 15 residues. DNA for the CDR3: TGTGCCAGCAGCCTGGGACAGGGGGCGACAGATACGCAGTATTTT. Its protein is CASSLGQGATDTQYF.

This chain uses TRBV19 with TRBJ1-1, with a possible D match to TRBD1 (6 bases). Germline assignment: CDR1 LNHDA and CDR2 SQIVND (reference sequence). The V end was cut by 0 bases, the J end by 0 bases, with 14 bases between. The CDR3 length is 17 residues. CDR3 nucleotide sequence: TGTGCCAGTAGTATAGATGTTGGGGGGCTTTTGAACACTGAAGCTTTCTTT. This gives the protein CASSIDVGGLLNTEAFF.

CDR3 in DNA: TGTGCCGGCCGGGACAGCGAACTCACTGAAGCTTTCTTT. Its translation: CAGRDSELTEAFF. This chain joins TRBV10-3 and TRBJ1-1; the match to TRBD1 covers 7 bases. This CDR3 is built from 13 residues. CDR1 ENHRY and CDR2 SYGVKD come from the germline V gene. Losses at the gene ends were 11 bases for V and 4 bases for J; bases not matched to a gene: 10.

The gene calls are TRBV5-1 and TRBJ1-6, with D possibly being TRBD1 (5 bases). V was shortened by 0 bases and J by 7 bases, with 8 bases between the two germline ends. Per the germline V gene, CDR1 is SGHRS and CDR2 is YFSETQ. The CDR3 covers 14 residues. The CDR3, as DNA: TGCGCCAGCAGCTTGGGGGGGACCAATTCACCCCTCCACTTT. Translation: CASSLGGTNSPLHF.

This chain uses TRBV18 with TRBJ1-5, with D possibly being TRBD1 (5 bases). Trimming shortened V by 3 bases and J by 2 bases, and 11 bases separated the two germline ends. The CDR3 covers 15 residues. Per the germline V gene, CDR1 is KGHSH and CDR2 is LQKENI. CDR3 protein: CASSPLDNRNQPQHF. The CDR3 region has the DNA TGTGCCAGCTCACCTTTGGACAACCGCAATCAGCCCCAGCATTTT.

The rearrangement joins TRBV4-1 to TRBJ2-5, with 8 bases that match TRBD1. Per germline, CDR1 MGHRA and CDR2 YSYEKL. The V and J ends lost 1 base and 5 bases, in that order; junction bases with no gene match: 6. This CDR3 region has 15 residues. The CDR3 DNA sequence: TGCGCCAGCAGCCAAGCCACAGGGGGGTTTGAGACCCAGTACTTC. Its protein product is CASSQATGGFETQYF.

This chain uses TRBV6-5 with TRBJ2-7, with 11 bases that match TRBD1. Looked up from germline, CDR1 is MNHEY and CDR2 is SVGAGI. The J segment lost 6 bases and the V segment lost 2 bases, leaving 0 bases of the junction unmatched. The CDR3 extends over 13 amino acids. CDR3 in amino acids: CASSYGTGGEQYF. CDR3 DNA: TGTGCCAGCAGTTACGGGACAGGGGGCGAGCAGTACTTC.

The rearrangement joins TRBV5-1 to TRBJ2-5; a possible D gene is TRBD2 (6 bases). CDR3 size: 14 residues. The V gene lost 0 bases and the J gene lost 4 bases, with 10 bases spanning the gap. CDR1 and CDR2 from the germline V gene are SGHRS and YFSETQ. The CDR3 sequence is CASSLDPGVETQYF. The CDR3 bases are TGCGCCAGCAGCTTGGATCCGGGAGTAGAGACCCAGTACTTC.

J is TRBJ2-5 and V is TRBV5-5; D remains unclear. CDR3 length: 14 residues. Trimming took off 0 bases at V and 2 bases at J, with 8 bases between the two ends. Germline V gene sequence: CDR1 SGHKS, CDR2 YYEKEE (reference sequence). In nucleotides, the CDR3 is TGTGCCAGCAGCTTGGCCGACGGTCAAGAGACCCAGTACTTC. Translated: CASSLADGQETQYF.

The chain recombines TRBV28 with TRBJ1-4, with 11 bases lining up with TRBD1. The CDR3 has 15 residues. V lost 5 bases to trimming and J lost 6 bases; unmatched junction nucleotides: 5. CDR1 is MDHEN, CDR2 SYDVKM, per germline. In DNA form, the CDR3 reads TGTGCCAGCAGTCGGGGGGGACAGGGGGATGAAAAACTGTTTTTT. Translation: CASSRGGQGDEKLFF.

The chain links TRBV28 to TRBJ2-7, with 9 bases that match TRBD1. The CDR3 runs to 15 residues. CDR1 is MDHEN and CDR2 is SYDVKM in the germline V gene. J was trimmed by 6 bases and V by 5 bases; bases with no gene match: 11. CDR3 bases: TGTGCCAGCAGTCCCCCCGGGACAGGGAAGTTCGAGCAGTACTTC. Amino acids: CASSPPGTGKFEQYF.

The rearrangement joins TRBV7-9 to TRBJ1-4; D call uncertain. The CDR3 has 13 residues. Deletions cut 6 bases from V and 7 bases from J, with 12 bases between. The germline gives CDR1 SEHNR, CDR2 FQNEAQ (reference sequence). The CDR3 protein is CASRKTAAEKLFF. For the CDR3, the DNA is TGTGCCAGCAGAAAAACGGCAGCTGAAAAACTGTTTTTT.

This rearrangement joins TRBV29-1 to TRBJ2-7, with 8 positions matching TRBD2. CDR1 and CDR2 (germline): SQVTM, ANQGSEA. Losses at the gene ends were 3 bases for V and 4 bases for J; bases not matched to a gene: 2. The CDR3 has 12 residues. CDR3 loop: CSVDGRDYEQYF. CDR3 coding DNA: TGCAGCGTTGACGGGAGGGATTACGAGCAGTACTTC.

This rearrangement joins TRBV27 to TRBJ2-2, with D possibly TRBD1 on 5 matching bases. Trimming shortened V by 3 bases and J by 5 bases, and 10 bases separated the two germline ends. CDR1 and CDR2 (germline): MNHEY, SMNVEV (reference sequence). CDR3 size: 14 residues. CDR3: CASSFQGGTGELFF. CDR3 nucleotide sequence: TGTGCCAGCAGTTTCCAGGGTGGGACCGGGGAGCTGTTTTTT.

This clone was observed once. This rearrangement joins TRBV11-3 to TRBJ2-5; 7 bases are a match to TRBD2. Looked up from germline, CDR1 is SGHNT and CDR2 is YENEEA. The CDR3 is made up of 12 amino acids. The V segment lost 1 base and the J segment 7 bases; nucleotides outside the gene matches: 0. The chain's CDR3 is CASSLGEGTQYF. The CDR3 DNA reads TGTGCCAGCAGCTTAGGGGAGGGGACCCAGTACTTC.

The chain uses TRBV5-5 and TRBJ1-2; D might be TRBD1 (6 bases). Per the germline V gene, CDR1 is SGHKS and CDR2 is YYEKEE (reference sequence). The CDR3 loop spans 16 amino acids. The V end was cut by 1 base, the J end by 5 bases, with 18 bases between. CDR3: CASSLTILGGAYGYTF. CDR3 nucleotides: TGTGCCAGCAGCTTGACGATATTGGGGGGCGCGTATGGCTACACCTTC.

This chain connects TRBV6-6 to TRBJ1-4, with 10 nucleotides matching TRBD1. CDR1 and CDR2 (germline): MNHNY, SVGAGI (reference sequence). The V segment lost 5 bases and the J segment 8 bases; nucleotides outside the gene matches: 11. The CDR3 is 16 amino acids. The CDR3 reads CASSRPGRTGGEKLFF. CDR3 DNA sequence: TGTGCCAGCAGTCGCCCTGGCCGGACAGGGGGAGAAAAACTGTTTTTT.

This clone was observed a single time. The chain joins TRBV6-1 to TRBJ2-7; D gene uncertain. The germline CDR1 and CDR2 sequences are MNHNS and SASEGT. Trimming took 8 bases from V and 4 from J, leaving 12 bases between them. The CDR3 has 12 residues. The CDR3 spells CASQSDGYEQYF. The DNA of the CDR3 is TGTGCCAGCCAATCGGACGGGTACGAGCAGTACTTC.

This clone was seen a single time. V and J are TRBV7-3 and TRBJ2-1; the D gene is possibly TRBD2 (6 bases). V lost 1 base to trimming and J lost 6 bases, with 10 bases between them. This CDR3 is 14 amino acids long. CDR1 and CDR2 from the germline V gene are SGHTA and FQGTGA. Written as DNA, the CDR3 is TGTGCCAGCAGCTTAAATGCGGGAATCAATGAGCAGTTCTTC. Translated, it gives CASSLNAGINEQFF.

The V gene is TRBV9, the J gene TRBJ1-2; unclear D gene. Germline CDR1 and CDR2: SGDLS and YYNGEE. The CDR3 runs 12 residues. V gave up 0 bases and J gave up 6 bases, with 6 bases separating them. CDR3 region: CASSVDVHGYTF. CDR3 DNA: TGTGCCAGCAGCGTAGATGTTCATGGCTACACCTTC.

The chain joins TRBV7-9 to TRBJ1-1, with 8 nucleotides matching TRBD1. The CDR3 has 14 residues. Per the germline V gene, CDR1 is SEHNR and CDR2 is FQNEAQ (reference sequence). The junction had 5 bases not matched to a gene; V was cut back by 3 bases and J by 5 bases. The chain's CDR3 is CASSFDRGGTEAFF. The DNA for the CDR3 is TGTGCCAGCAGCTTCGACAGGGGTGGTACTGAAGCTTTCTTT. Based on the CDR3 plus reference TRBV7-9 and TRBJ1-1, the full variable domain is DTGVSQNPRHKITKRGQNVTFRCDPISEHNRLYWYRQTLGQGPEFLTYFQNEAQLEKSRLLSDRFSAERPKGSFSTLEIQRTEQGDSAMYLCASSFDRGGTEAFFGQGTRLTVV.

V is TRBV6-5 and J is TRBJ1-3; D unclear. V lost 1 base and J lost 0, with 7 bases in between. Per the germline V gene, CDR1 is MNHEY and CDR2 is SVGAGI. The CDR3 covers 15 residues. The CDR3 DNA sequence: TGTGCCAGCAGTTACTACTCGAGCTCTGGAAACACCATATATTTT. It translates to CASSYYSSSGNTIYF.

V is TRBV29-1 and J is TRBJ2-1, with unresolved D. Trimming stripped 5 bases from V and 0 bases from J, with 8 bases between. The CDR3 is made up of 13 amino acids. The germline V gene encodes CDR1 SQVTM and CDR2 ANQGSEA. This CDR3 is CSVLTYSYNEQFF. CDR3 DNA sequence: TGCAGCGTTCTTACTTACTCCTACAATGAGCAGTTCTTC.